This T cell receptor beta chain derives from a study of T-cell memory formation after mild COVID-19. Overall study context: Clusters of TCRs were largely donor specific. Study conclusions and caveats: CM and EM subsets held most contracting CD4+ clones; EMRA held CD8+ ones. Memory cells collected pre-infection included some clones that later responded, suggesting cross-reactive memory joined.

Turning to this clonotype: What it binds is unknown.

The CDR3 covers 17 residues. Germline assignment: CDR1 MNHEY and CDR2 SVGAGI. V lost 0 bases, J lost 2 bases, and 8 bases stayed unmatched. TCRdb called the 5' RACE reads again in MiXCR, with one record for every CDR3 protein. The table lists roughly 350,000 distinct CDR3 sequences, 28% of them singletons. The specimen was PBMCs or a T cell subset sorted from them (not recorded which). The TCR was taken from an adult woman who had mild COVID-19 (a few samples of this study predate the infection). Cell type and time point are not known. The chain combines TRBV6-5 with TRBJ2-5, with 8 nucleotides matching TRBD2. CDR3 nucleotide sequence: TGTGCCAGCAGTTACTCAGGGGTAGCGGGGAGACAAGAGACCCAGTACTTC. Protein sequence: CASSYSGVAGRQETQYF.